The following is a T cell receptor (beta chain) sequence with its context. V shed 4 bases and J 1 base; nucleotides not matched to a gene: 6. From germline, CDR1 is MNHNS and CDR2 SASEGT. The CDR3 is made up of 16 amino acids. This record belongs to a study of Ad26.COV2.S vaccination and SARS-CoV-2 variants. Described treatment: around 19 received Ad26.COV2.S at low or high dose, single or two shots; about 5 received placebo; per-sample allocation not given. Each sample was drawn 63 days after the first injection (of vaccine or placebo). Clones were sequenced by immunoSEQ multiplex PCR, and TCRdb holds only the in-frame ones, with some missing. The sample holds a few hundred thousand clones; about nine tenths are singletons and the top ten take around 3.6%.

The source of this sequence is a person between 18 and 60 years old who received the Ad26.COV2.S COVID-19 vaccine or a placebo. The specimen comprised peripheral blood, sampled in a trial of Ad26.COV2.S vaccine versus placebo. The genes are TRBV6-1 and TRBJ1-5, with 8 bases matching TRBD1. The CDR3 bases are TGTGCCAGCAGTGCGCTTCGGACAGGGAGCAATCAGCCCCAGCATTTT. Its translation is CASSALRTGSNQPQHF.